This TCR beta chain was recorded in a study of cytomegalovirus exposure and HLA in healthy donors. CDR3 size: 14 residues. V was pared by 0 bases and J by 5 bases, with 10 bases between. Germline V lookup: CDR1 MDHEN, CDR2 SYDVKM. This PCR relied on a set of 60 Vbeta primers and 13 Jbeta primers. The protocol was immunoSEQ multiplex PCR, while the TCRdb copy is restricted to in-frame clones and leaves out a portion. Among under 200,000 clones, roughly 80% were seen once, and the ten largest hold about 0.8%. What was sequenced was PBMCs. The receptor's source is a woman aged 18-29 years in good health and CMV-seronegative. V and J are TRBV28 and TRBJ1-2; D may be TRBD1 (5 bases). DNA for the CDR3: TGTGCCAGCAGTTTATGGGCAACAGGATATGGCTACACCTTC. It codes for CASSLWATGYGYTF.